The 23 T cell receptor beta chains presented below share a single source sample, sequenced in a study of blood T cell repertoires in COVID-19. Measured with immunoSEQ multiplex PCR; TCRdb has only the in-frame clones, and not every one. The data contain 100,000 to 120,000 clones, approximately 68% of them singletons. Sequencing was performed on peripheral blood. Every receptor here comes from a woman aged 60-75 years with acute or convalescent COVID-19.

The genes are TRBV5-1 and TRBJ1-1; weak D call: TRBD1 (6 bases). V dropped 0 bases and J dropped 5 bases, with 11 bases sitting between them. Germline V gene data show CDR1 as SGHRS and CDR2 as YFSETQ. The CDR3 is 14 residues long. CDR3 protein: CASSLEGGRTEAFF. CDR3 DNA: TGCGCCAGCAGCTTGGAGGGGGGGAGAACTGAAGCTTTCTTT.

In this sample, this clone turned up a few times. The chain couples TRBV5-1 to TRBJ1-1; D might be TRBD1 (5 bases). The CDR3 sequence is 14 residues long. Trimming took 2 bases from V and 5 from J, leaving 13 bases between them. Germline loops: CDR1 SGHRS, CDR2 YFSETQ. CDR3 bases: TGCGCCAGCAGCTTTGCAGGGCCCTTGACTGAAGCTTTCTTT. The encoded protein is CASSFAGPLTEAFF.

CDR3 protein: CASSQPRQGNPTGELFF. CDR3 coding DNA: TGTGCCAGCAGCCAACCAAGACAGGGGAATCCCACCGGGGAGCTGTTTTTT. The V call is TRBV3-1 (or the pseudogene TRBV3-2), the J call TRBJ2-2; 8 nucleotides agree with TRBD1. V lost 2 bases to trimming and J lost 4 bases; unmatched junction nucleotides: 9. CDR1 is LGHDT, CDR2 YNNKEL, per germline (reference sequence). The CDR3 runs to 17 residues.

This clone was counted between two and nine times. This rearrangement joins TRBV6-5 to TRBJ1-1; 10 bases map to TRBD1. Germline values: CDR1 MNHEY, CDR2 SVGAGI. The CDR3 totals 14 residues. V shed 6 bases, J shed 7 bases, and the junction held 8 bases outside the gene matches. CDR3 in DNA: TGTGCCAGCAGCTACGACAGGGGGCGCGGTGAAGCTTTCTTT. Encoded protein: CASSYDRGRGEAFF.

The rearrangement uses TRBV24-1 and TRBJ2-1; D possibly corresponds to TRBD1 (6 bases). The germline V gene encodes CDR1 KGHDR and CDR2 SFDVKD. The CDR3 length is 14 residues. The germline V and J ends were trimmed by 7 bases and 3 bases, with 12 bases remaining between them. The DNA for the CDR3 is TGTGCCACCAGGTCCCAGGGGAACTACAATGAGCAGTTCTTC. The encoded protein is CATRSQGNYNEQFF.

The V call is TRBV7-9, the J call TRBJ1-2; D is possibly TRBD1 (6 bases). Trimming cost V 4 bases and J 3 bases, with 15 bases left between them. Per the germline V gene, CDR1 is SEHNR and CDR2 is FQNEAQ (reference sequence). The length of the CDR3 is 15 residues. In nucleotides, the CDR3 is TGTGCCAGCAGCTACCCCGGGGAGGGGGACTATGGCTACACCTTC. Translating gives CASSYPGEGDYGYTF.

The table lists this clone with a few counts. The chain is built from TRBV6-5 and TRBJ1-6, with 7 bases matching TRBD1. CDR3 length equals 15 residues. The V gene's germline CDR1 is MNHEY and CDR2 SVGAGI. J was trimmed by 7 bases and V by 6 bases; bases with no gene match: 9. The CDR3 region has the DNA TGTGCCAGCAGGCGACAGGGCGTGGGGAATTCACCCCTCCACTTT. As protein: CASRRQGVGNSPLHF.

The chain carries TRBV28 and TRBJ2-7; 8 bases are shared with TRBD1. CDR3 length: 16 residues. Germline CDR1 reads MDHEN; CDR2 reads SYDVKM. Trimming removed 3 bases from V and 1 base from J; junction bases left unmatched: 8. The DNA for the CDR3 is TGTGCCAGCAGTTTTTCCTGGGACAGGAGATCCTACGAGCAGTACTTC. It codes for CASSFSWDRRSYEQYF.

The chain links TRBV5-1 to TRBJ1-4; 8 bases map to TRBD1. Germline V gene data show CDR1 as SGHRS and CDR2 as YFSETQ. V trimming: 4 bases; J trimming: 7 bases; junction bases outside the gene matches: 6. This CDR3 is 14 amino acids long. The CDR3 protein is CASSIGQGGEKLFF. In DNA, the CDR3 is TGCGCCAGCAGCATAGGACAGGGCGGTGAAAAACTGTTTTTT.

The rearrangement links TRBV19 to TRBJ2-3; D might be TRBD1 (6 bases). Germline V gene data show CDR1 as LNHDA and CDR2 as SQIVND (reference sequence). The CDR3 spans 13 residues. Trimming left V 5 bases short and J 3 bases short, with 9 bases between. In DNA, the CDR3 is TGTGCCAGTAGTCAGGGGCTGACAGATACGCAGTATTTT. Amino acids: CASSQGLTDTQYF.

The CDR3 is CASSDNPGELFF. Written as DNA, the CDR3 is TGTGCCAGCAGTGATAATCCCGGGGAGCTGTTTTTT. The chain carries TRBV6-1 and TRBJ2-2; D is ambiguous. Looked up from germline, CDR1 is MNHNS and CDR2 is SASEGT. V dropped 3 bases and J dropped 6 bases, with 5 bases sitting between them. The CDR3 sequence is 12 residues long.

V usage is TRBV10-3 and J usage is TRBJ1-1; 7 nucleotides agree with TRBD1. After removal of 6 bases from V and 2 bases from J, the junction contained 6 bases not matched to a gene. The CDR3 totals 14 residues. Looked up from germline, CDR1 is ENHRY and CDR2 is SYGVKD. The CDR3 spells CAIRPTGTNTEAFF. CDR3 nucleotides: TGTGCCATCAGGCCGACAGGGACTAACACTGAAGCTTTCTTT.

The gene calls are TRBV9 and TRBJ2-3; 9 bases are shared with TRBD2. The trim removed 0 bases at V and 5 bases at J, leaving 7 bases unmatched. The CDR3 runs 16 residues. Germline V gene lookup returns CDR1 SGDLS and CDR2 YYNGEE. The CDR3 nucleotides read TGTGCCAGCAGCGTAGTGGCGGGGGGGAGTGAAGATACGCAGTATTTT. Protein sequence: CASSVVAGGSEDTQYF.

The CDR3 DNA is TGTGCCAGCACCTATGAGGTTCTCGGGACAGGGAAGTACGAGCAGTACTTC. Amino acids: CASTYEVLGTGKYEQYF. The gene calls are TRBV7-2 and TRBJ2-7; 9 bases are shared with TRBD1. Trimming at V came to 7 bases and at J to 4 bases, leaving 17 bases not matched to a gene. Germline V CDR1 and CDR2: SGHTA, FQGNSA. The CDR3 totals 17 residues.

The V call is TRBV9, the J call TRBJ1-6; weak D call: TRBD1 (5 bases). This CDR3 has 14 amino acids. Germline assignment: CDR1 SGDLS and CDR2 YYNGEE. V lost 4 bases and J lost 7, with 12 bases in between. CDR3 loop: CASSSRQQNSPLHF. In DNA form, the CDR3 reads TGTGCCAGCAGCTCCCGACAGCAGAATTCACCCCTCCACTTT.

Only one count was recorded for this clone. The rearrangement links TRBV28 to TRBJ1-1; TRBD1 matches at 10 bases. Germline loops: CDR1 MDHEN, CDR2 SYDVKM. V was pared by 7 bases and J by 5 bases, with 16 bases of the junction left unmatched. The CDR3 extends over 17 amino acids. The CDR3 DNA is TGTGCCAGCACCCTCGACAGGGGGCGGATTCGGGGAACTGAAGCTTTCTTT. Protein sequence: CASTLDRGRIRGTEAFF.

The chain couples TRBV3-1 (or the pseudogene TRBV3-2) to TRBJ1-1; D is possibly TRBD1 (6 bases). The germline V gene has CDR1 LGHDT and CDR2 YNNKEL (reference sequence). The length of the CDR3 is 13 residues. With 2 bases removed from V and 10 bases from J, the gap between germline ends came to 14 bases. The CDR3 sequence: CASSQSYGRGAFF. Here the CDR3 DNA reads TGTGCCAGCAGCCAAAGTTATGGCAGGGGAGCTTTCTTT.

This clone was observed a few times. J is TRBJ2-3 and V is TRBV7-7, with 10 bases fitting TRBD1. CDR3 length: 18 residues. The trim removed 5 bases at V and 5 bases at J, leaving 16 bases unmatched. Germline V gene data show CDR1 as SSHAT and CDR2 as FNYEAQ (reference sequence). The CDR3 reads CASSPGGPGTGVGDTQYF. CDR3 coding DNA: TGTGCCAGCAGCCCAGGAGGCCCCGGGACAGGGGTTGGAGATACGCAGTATTTT.

This clone was counted once. This chain uses TRBV20-1 with TRBJ2-2; D not certain. CDR3 size: 14 residues. V gave up 3 bases and J gave up 1 base, with 9 bases separating them. Per germline, CDR1 DFQATT and CDR2 SNEGSKA (reference sequence). The CDR3, as DNA: TGCAGTGCTAGTCCTGTTAAGAACACCGGGGAGCTGTTTTTT. Amino acid sequence: CSASPVKNTGELFF.

The chain is built from TRBV30 and TRBJ2-7; 7 nucleotides agree with TRBD1. V gave up 3 bases and J gave up 6 bases; unmatched junction bases: 5. The CDR3 is made up of 12 amino acids. Per the germline V gene, CDR1 is GTSNPN and CDR2 is SVGIG (reference sequence). The CDR3 spells CAWRATGSEQYF. CDR3 sequence (DNA): TGTGCCTGGAGAGCGACAGGGTCCGAGCAGTACTTC.

V and J are TRBV5-4 and TRBJ2-2; 8 bases fit TRBD1. Germline CDR1 is SGHNT and CDR2 is YYREEE (reference sequence). V shed 3 bases and J 6 bases; nucleotides not matched to a gene: 4. CDR3 length: 14 residues. CDR3 region: CASSSSGGPGELFF. CDR3 nucleotides: TGTGCCAGCAGCTCCTCAGGGGGCCCCGGGGAGCTGTTTTTT.

The chain has TRBV9 and TRBJ1-5; 7 nucleotides agree with TRBD1. CDR1 and CDR2 (germline): SGDLS, YYNGEE. The length of the CDR3 is 13 residues. J gave up 4 bases and V 3 bases, and 1 base lay outside the gene matches. The CDR3 bases are TGTGCCAGCAGCGGGGACAGTAATCAGCCCCAGCATTTT. It yields the protein CASSGDSNQPQHF.

This sequence joins TRBV27 and TRBJ2-7; TRBD2 matches at 9 bases. The CDR3 runs to 16 residues. Per the germline V gene, CDR1 is MNHEY and CDR2 is SMNVEV (reference sequence). V lost 6 bases, J lost 3 bases, and 12 bases stayed unmatched. The DNA of the CDR3 is TGTGCCAGCAGACCGCCGGGACTAGCTGGGGACTACGAGCAGTACTTC. It is translated as CASRPPGLAGDYEQYF.